One and the same sample provided the 15 T cell receptor beta chains below, sequenced in a study of read filtering for tumor transcriptome and immune sequencing. Molecular barcoded adaptors covering alpha/delta and beta/gamma chains were used on 400 to 450 ng RNA. TCRdb redid the calling of the reads with MiXCR, one entry per CDR3 protein. The table has approximately 41,000 distinct CDR3 sequences, 13% seen once. The sample was a population of CD138-negative cells sorted from bone marrow. These receptors were taken from a donor aged 40 or over with multiple myeloma.

This clonotype has ten or more counts. V and J are TRBV9 and TRBJ2-1; perhaps TRBD2 as D (5 bases). This CDR3 comprises 14 residues. Germline V lookup: CDR1 SGDLS, CDR2 YYNGEE. Trimming cost V 0 bases and J 6 bases, with 10 bases left between them. CDR3 amino acids: CASSVAREGNEQFF. DNA of the CDR3: TGTGCCAGCAGCGTAGCTCGGGAAGGCAATGAGCAGTTCTTC. The whole variable domain, filled in from reference TRBV9 and TRBJ2-1, reads DSGVTQTPKHLITATGQRVTLRCSPRSGDLSVYWYQQSLDQGLQFLIQYYNGEERAKGNILERFSAQQFPDLHSELNLSSLELGDSALYFCASSVAREGNEQFFGPGTRLTVL.

This clonotype was seen at least ten times. The chain carries TRBV28 and TRBJ2-5, with D possibly TRBD1 on 5 matching bases. V was trimmed by 7 bases and J by 3 bases, leaving 12 bases between them. This CDR3 has 13 amino acids. In germline, CDR1 is MDHEN, CDR2 SYDVKM. In nucleotides, the CDR3 is TGTGCCAGCATCCCTGGGGCGAAAGAGACCCAGTACTTC. This translates into CASIPGAKETQYF. Filled out from reference TRBV28 and TRBJ2-5, the complete variable domain reads DVKVTQSSRYLVKRTGEKVFLECVQDMDHENMFWYRQDPGLGLRLIYFSYDVKMKEKGDIPEGYSVSREKKERFSLILESASTNQTSMYLCASIPGAKETQYFGPGTRLLVL.

In its sample, this clonotype was seen many times. The chain is built from TRBV7-2 and TRBJ2-3; D call uncertain. This CDR3 contains 12 residues. V was cut by 3 bases and J by 6 bases, with 7 bases left in between. The V gene's germline CDR1 is SGHTA and CDR2 FQGNSA. The CDR3 DNA follows: TGTGCCAGCAGCTTTGTCTTGGATACGCAGTATTTT. Translation: CASSFVLDTQYF.

A few counts support this clonotype. The rearrangement links TRBV28 to TRBJ1-3, with TRBD1 matching 7 bases. Trimming cost V 5 bases and J 3 bases; bases outside gene matches: 7. From germline, CDR1 is MDHEN and CDR2 SYDVKM. This CDR3 is 15 amino acids long. The CDR3 DNA reads TGTGCCAGCAGTATGACAGGGATAAGTGGAAACACCATATATTTT. As protein: CASSMTGISGNTIYF.

The chain links TRBV9 to TRBJ2-2; D possibly corresponds to TRBD2 (6 bases). The length of the CDR3 is 19 residues. The germline V gene encodes CDR1 SGDLS and CDR2 YYNGEE. V was shortened by 0 bases and J by 0 bases, with 18 bases between the two germline ends. The CDR3: CASSVAFWLASTNTGELFF. The CDR3 region has the DNA TGTGCCAGCAGCGTAGCTTTTTGGCTAGCGTCGACGAACACCGGGGAGCTGTTTTTT.

Ten or more counts support this clonotype. The chain employs TRBV20-1 and TRBJ1-5; possibly TRBD1 for D (5 bases). Germline V gene data show CDR1 as DFQATT and CDR2 as SNEGSKA (reference sequence). The CDR3 covers 14 residues. The V end lost 3 bases, the J end lost 5 bases, and 14 bases lay between the germline ends. The CDR3 nucleotides are TGCAGTGCTAGGGGAGGGGATTCCTATCAGCCCCAGCATTTT. Its translation: CSARGGDSYQPQHF.

Many counts were recorded for this clonotype. The chain has TRBV5-1 and TRBJ2-7, with D unresolved. The CDR3 totals 13 residues. Trimming took off 4 bases at V and 7 bases at J, with 15 bases between the two ends. Germline V gene data show CDR1 as SGHRS and CDR2 as YFSETQ. CDR3 amino acids: CASSIGWGREQYF. CDR3 nucleotides: TGCGCCAGCAGCATCGGGTGGGGTAGGGAGCAGTACTTC.

This clonotype was seen many times. The rearrangement links TRBV20-1 to TRBJ2-7; D is perhaps TRBD2 (5 bases). Trimming cost V 3 bases and J 9 bases, with 12 bases left between them. Per germline, CDR1 DFQATT and CDR2 SNEGSKA (reference sequence). This CDR3 region has 11 residues. The CDR3 spells CSARIGGGQYF. CDR3 sequence (DNA): TGCAGTGCTAGGATAGGAGGTGGGCAGTACTTC.

This clonotype was seen repeatedly, ten times or more. The gene calls are TRBV28 and TRBJ1-1, with TRBD1 matching 8 bases. The germline CDR1 and CDR2 sequences are MDHEN and SYDVKM. CDR3 size: 17 residues. After removal of 2 bases from V and 3 bases from J, the junction contained 11 bases not matched to a gene. CDR3 loop: CASSLGLPGGADTEAFF. Written as DNA, the CDR3 is TGTGCCAGCAGTTTAGGCCTTCCAGGGGGCGCGGACACTGAAGCTTTCTTT.

This clonotype was counted many times. The chain carries TRBV5-1 and TRBJ1-1; maybe TRBD1 (5 bases). The CDR3 has 13 amino acids. Trimming stripped 0 bases from V and 7 bases from J, with 10 bases between. Germline V gene lookup returns CDR1 SGHRS and CDR2 YFSETQ. The chain's CDR3 is CASSLGQGGEAFF. In DNA, the CDR3 is TGCGCCAGCAGCTTGGGCCAGGGAGGTGAAGCTTTCTTT.

This clonotype was recorded many times. The chain uses TRBV7-2 and TRBJ2-3; D is perhaps TRBD1 (6 bases). This CDR3 region has 15 residues. Germline-derived CDR1 and CDR2 are SGHTA and FQGNSA. V was cut by 5 bases and J by 5 bases, with 17 bases left in between. CDR3 bases: TGTGCCAGCAGCCCCAGACAGGTGGTAGTAGATACGCAGTATTTT. As protein: CASSPRQVVVDTQYF.

This clonotype was recorded at least ten times. An end of the junction does not agree with germline; a read error may underlie this. The gene calls are TRBV10-3 and TRBJ2-2, with D tentatively TRBD2 (5 bases). The V gene's germline CDR1 is ENHRY and CDR2 SYGVKD. This CDR3 has 16 residues. The CDR3 sequence is CAISPQMGGNTGELFF. The CDR3 bases are TGTGCCATCAGCCCCCAAATGGGCGGAAACACCGGGGAGTTGTTTTTT.

This clonotype was detected many times. J is TRBJ2-1 and V is TRBV7-9; 12 bases align to TRBD2. This CDR3 spans 14 amino acids. Germline CDR1 SEHNR, CDR2 FQNEAQ (reference sequence). J was trimmed by 8 bases and V by 7 bases; bases with no gene match: 6. This CDR3 reads CASIRTSGTYEQFF. The CDR3 DNA reads TGTGCCAGCATTCGGACTAGCGGGACCTATGAGCAGTTCTTC.

About this clonotype: A much larger clonotype is one base distant, so this may be a read error. V usage is TRBV2 and J usage is TRBJ2-7; no firm D call. The CDR3 is 14 residues long. Per germline, CDR1 SNHLY and CDR2 FYNNEI. DNA of the CDR3: TGTGCCAGCAGTACCTTGTTGGGGTCCTGCGAGCAGTACTTC. Encoded protein: CASSTLLGSCEQYF.

Turning to this clonotype: This clone may be a read error of a much larger clone one base away. The chain is built from TRBV7-9 and TRBJ2-3, with 7 bases identical to TRBD1. The CDR3 contains 12 residues. Germline V gene lookup returns CDR1 SEHNR and CDR2 FQNEAQ (reference sequence). The CDR3 here is CASSIGTDTPYF. As DNA, the CDR3 is TGTGCCAGCAGCATTGGGACAGATACGCCGTATTTT.